These 19 T cell receptor beta chains came from one sample sequenced in a study of blood T cells in healthy people across ages. Alongside a J-beta primer mix, a sample-barcoded 5' primer served in a second PCR lasting roughly 6 to 12 cycles. Using its own MiXCR run on the 5' RACE reads, TCRdb lists one record per CDR3 protein. Of 1.5 million to 2 million distinct CDR3 sequences listed, 25% to 30% are singletons. Sequences were obtained from blood. These receptors all stem from a woman aged 25 to 39 in good health.

There are many counts of this clonotype. The chain couples TRBV10-3 to TRBJ1-5, with a tentative D call TRBD1 (6 bases). The CDR3 runs 16 residues. The germline V gene encodes CDR1 ENHRY and CDR2 SYGVKD. V was shortened by 0 bases and J by 2 bases, with 11 bases between the two germline ends. Written as DNA, the CDR3 is TGTGCCATCAGTGAGTCGATCGGGGGCCGCAATCAGCCCCAGCATTTT. Its translation: CAISESIGGRNQPQHF.

This chain connects TRBV7-2 to TRBJ2-3, with TRBD2 identical over 9 bases. The V segment lost 1 base and the J segment 12 bases; nucleotides outside the gene matches: 5. The CDR3 spans 13 residues. Germline CDR1 is SGHTA and CDR2 is FQGNSA. CDR3: CASSLGGTSFQYF. Here the CDR3 DNA reads TGTGCCAGCAGCTTAGGAGGGACTAGCTTTCAGTATTTT.

Details on this clonotype: This sequence may be a read error, since a much larger clone differs from it by one base. This chain uses TRBV6-5 with TRBJ2-7, with D perhaps TRBD2 (6 bases). The V end lost 0 bases, the J end lost 7 bases, and 22 bases lay between the germline ends. This CDR3 is 17 amino acids long. Germline V gives CDR1 MNHEY, CDR2 SVGAGI. This chain's CDR3 is CASSYSGGSYYVNEQYF. The CDR3 DNA reads TGTGCCAGCAGTTACTCGGGGGGAAGCTATTATGTCAATGAGCAGTACTTC.

This clonotype turned up a few times. The gene calls are TRBV5-1 and TRBJ2-3, with D possibly called TRBD1 or TRBD2 (6 bases each). CDR3 length: 15 residues. Per germline, CDR1 SGHRS and CDR2 YFSETQ. V lost 1 base to trimming and J lost 4 bases, with 13 bases between them. CDR3 in amino acids: CASSLKLGGSDTQYF. The DNA of the CDR3 is TGCGCCAGCAGCTTGAAACTAGGGGGGTCAGATACGCAGTATTTT.

The chain uses TRBV2 and TRBJ2-3, with D possibly being TRBD1 (6 bases). The V gene lost 4 bases and the J gene lost 5 bases, with 16 bases spanning the gap. The CDR3 has 15 residues. Per germline, CDR1 SNHLY and CDR2 FYNNEI. The CDR3 nucleotides are TGTGCCAGCAGTGTGGAACAGGGCCGGCGAGATACGCAGTATTTT. This encodes CASSVEQGRRDTQYF.

In DNA form, the CDR3 reads TGTGCCAGCAGCACCACCCAGGGGGAAAAACTGTTTTTT. Its protein is CASSTTQGEKLFF. The chain combines TRBV7-9 with TRBJ1-4; a weak D match, TRBD1 (6 bases). The V end lost 5 bases, the J end lost 8 bases, and 12 bases lay between the germline ends. The CDR3 is made up of 13 amino acids. Per the germline V gene, CDR1 is SEHNR and CDR2 is FQNEAQ (reference sequence).

This clonotype has a handful of counts. V and J are TRBV28 and TRBJ2-7; the match to TRBD1 covers 8 bases. The V gene's germline CDR1 is MDHEN and CDR2 SYDVKM. The CDR3 runs to 14 residues. Trimming took 7 bases from V and 5 from J; bases not matched to a gene: 10. The DNA for the CDR3 is TGTGCCAGCATCGCCGGGACAGGATTTGACGAGCAGTACTTC. Translating it yields CASIAGTGFDEQYF.

The chain employs TRBV11-2 and TRBJ1-3; tentative D call: TRBD1 (6 bases). Per the germline V gene, CDR1 is SGHAT and CDR2 is FQNNGV. CDR3 size: 16 residues. Trimming removed 3 bases at V and 2 bases at J, with 14 bases between. The CDR3 protein is CASSFRGRGTGNTIYF. The CDR3, as DNA: TGTGCCAGCAGCTTTCGGGGCAGGGGAACTGGAAACACCATATATTTT.

By frequency in the sample, this clonotype is medium-sized (0.01 to 0.1%). The V gene is TRBV5-1, the J gene TRBJ2-6; D is ambiguous. The CDR3 sequence is 17 residues long. Germline CDR1 is SGHRS and CDR2 is YFSETQ. V shed 0 bases and J shed 1 base, with 11 bases lying between them. The CDR3 nucleotides read TGCGCCAGCAGCTTGGACGCAATGGGTTCTGGGGCCAACGTCCTGACTTTC. Amino acid sequence: CASSLDAMGSGANVLTF. Together with reference TRBV5-1 and TRBJ2-6, the CDR3 gives the full variable domain: KAGVTQTPRYLIKTRGQQVTLSCSPISGHRSVSWYQQTPGQGLQFLFEYFSETQRNKGNFPGRFSGRQFSNSRSEMNVSTLELGDSALYLCASSLDAMGSGANVLTFGAGSRLTVL.

This clonotype appeared a single time. The genes are TRBV7-2 and TRBJ2-7; possibly TRBD1 for D (7 bases). Trimming took off 4 bases at V and 2 bases at J, with 12 bases between the two ends. Germline CDR1 is SGHTA and CDR2 is FQGNSA. The CDR3 loop spans 14 amino acids. The CDR3: CASSWGRGAYEQYF. In DNA form, the CDR3 reads TGTGCCAGCAGCTGGGGCAGGGGGGCCTACGAGCAGTACTTC.

This clonotype has at least ten counts. The CDR3 nucleotides read TGTGCCAGCAGCCAAGACAGGGTCACAGATACGCAGTATTTT. Amino acids: CASSQDRVTDTQYF. This chain joins TRBV4-2 and TRBJ2-3, with D perhaps matching TRBD1 (5 bases). Trimming shortened V by 0 bases and J by 2 bases, and 6 bases separated the two germline ends. The CDR3 runs to 14 residues. The germline V gene has CDR1 LGHNA and CDR2 YNFKEQ.

The gene calls are TRBV15 and TRBJ2-7; 9 bases line up with TRBD1. The CDR3 has 13 amino acids. V gave up 8 bases and J gave up 7 bases; unmatched junction bases: 9. In germline, CDR1 is LNHNV, CDR2 YYDKDF (reference sequence). CDR3 nucleotides: TGTGCCACCTCTGGACAGGGGATCGCGGAGCAGTACTTC. It encodes CATSGQGIAEQYF. Looking up the rest from reference TRBV15 and TRBJ2-7 gives the full variable domain: DAMVIQNPRYQVTQFGKPVTLSCSQTLNHNVMYWYQQKSSQAPKLLFHYYDKDFNNEADTPDNFQSRRPNTSFCFLDIRSPGLGDTAMYLCATSGQGIAEQYFGPGTRLTVT.

J is TRBJ1-2 and V is TRBV2; D gene ambiguous. In germline, CDR1 is SNHLY, CDR2 FYNNEI. This CDR3 is 14 amino acids long. Trimming took off 7 bases at V and 4 bases at J, with 16 bases between the two ends. Written as DNA, the CDR3 is TGTGCCAGCAAGGGTGAAGAAGCGGTCTATGGCTACACCTTC. Encoded protein: CASKGEEAVYGYTF.

This chain links TRBV9 with TRBJ1-2; D gene uncertain. V was shortened by 0 bases and J by 8 bases, with 11 bases between the two germline ends. CDR3 length: 13 amino acids. Germline-derived CDR1 and CDR2 are SGDLS and YYNGEE. This CDR3 reads CASSVDGIAGYTF. The CDR3, as DNA: TGTGCCAGCAGCGTAGACGGGATCGCGGGCTACACCTTC.

The V and J genes are TRBV2 and TRBJ2-2; 7 bases agree with TRBD1. The V segment lost 3 bases and the J segment 6 bases; nucleotides outside the gene matches: 4. From germline, CDR1 is SNHLY and CDR2 FYNNEI. This CDR3 has 14 residues. CDR3 sequence: CASSERGQAGELFF. CDR3 nucleotides: TGTGCCAGCAGTGAGAGGGGGCAGGCCGGGGAGCTGTTTTTT.

In its sample, this clonotype was seen many times. V usage is TRBV20-1 and J usage is TRBJ2-7; 8 bases line up with TRBD1. V lost 6 bases and J lost 0; bases outside the gene matches: 10. The CDR3 covers 15 residues. Germline CDR1 is DFQATT and CDR2 is SNEGSKA (reference sequence). CDR3 amino acids: CSAKSRDRSSYEQYF. In DNA, the CDR3 is TGCAGTGCAAAGAGCCGGGACAGGAGCTCCTACGAGCAGTACTTC.

The table lists this clonotype with a few counts. The genes are TRBV6-6 and TRBJ2-7, with 10 bases aligning to TRBD1. Trimming took 11 bases from V and 1 from J; bases not matched to a gene: 5. Germline V gene lookup returns CDR1 MNHNY and CDR2 SVGAGI (reference sequence). This CDR3 is 13 amino acids long. The CDR3 DNA is TGTGCCCTGGGACAGGGGTATTCCTACGAGCAGTACTTC. Its protein is CALGQGYSYEQYF.

This clonotype was counted between two and nine times. V is TRBV14 and J is TRBJ2-5; D assignment may be TRBD1 or TRBD2 (5 bases each). V was trimmed by 5 bases and J by 11 bases, leaving 15 bases between them. CDR1 and CDR2 from the germline V gene are SGHDN and FVKESK. The CDR3 is 12 residues long. DNA of the CDR3: TGTGCCAGCAGCGCCCAGGGAGTCGGGCAGTACTTC. It encodes CASSAQGVGQYF. The whole variable domain, filled in from reference TRBV14 and TRBJ2-5, reads EAGVTQFPSHSVIEKGQTVTLRCDPISGHDNLYWYRRVMGKEIKFLLHFVKESKQDESGMPNNRFLAERTGGTYSTLKVQPAELEDSGVYFCASSAQGVGQYFGPGTRLLVL.

This clonotype was seen more than once but under ten times. The chain employs TRBV9 and TRBJ2-3; 9 bases agree with TRBD2. The CDR3 runs 16 residues. J was trimmed by 5 bases and V by 3 bases; bases with no gene match: 10. The germline V gene encodes CDR1 SGDLS and CDR2 YYNGEE. The CDR3 DNA follows: TGTGCCAGCAGCGCCTGGACTAGCGTCTCCCTAGATACGCAGTATTTT. The encoded protein is CASSAWTSVSLDTQYF.